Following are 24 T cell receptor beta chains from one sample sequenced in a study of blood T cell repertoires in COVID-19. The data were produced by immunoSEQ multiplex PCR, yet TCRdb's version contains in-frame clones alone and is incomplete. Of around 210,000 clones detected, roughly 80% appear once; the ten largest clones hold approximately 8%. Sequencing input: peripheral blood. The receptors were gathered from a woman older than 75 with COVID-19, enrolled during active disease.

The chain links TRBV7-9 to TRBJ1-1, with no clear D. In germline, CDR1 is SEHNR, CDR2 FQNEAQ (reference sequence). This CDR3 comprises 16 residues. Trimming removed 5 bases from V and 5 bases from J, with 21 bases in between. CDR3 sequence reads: CASSPQVSYPGTEAFF. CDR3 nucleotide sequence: TGTGCCAGCAGCCCCCAGGTTTCCTACCCGGGAACTGAAGCTTTCTTT.

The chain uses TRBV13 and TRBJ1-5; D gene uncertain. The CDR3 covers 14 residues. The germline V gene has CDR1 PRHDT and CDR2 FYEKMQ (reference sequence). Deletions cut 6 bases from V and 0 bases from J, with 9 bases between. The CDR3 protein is CASSYKFSNQPQHF. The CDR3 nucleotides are TGTGCCAGCAGTTACAAGTTTAGCAATCAGCCCCAGCATTTT.

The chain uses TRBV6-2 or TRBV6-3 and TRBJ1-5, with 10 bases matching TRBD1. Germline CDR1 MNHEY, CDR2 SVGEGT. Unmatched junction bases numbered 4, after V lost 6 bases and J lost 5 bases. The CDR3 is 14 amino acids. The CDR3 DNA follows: TGTGCCAGCAGCTTGGACAGGGGGTATCAGCCCCAGCATTTT. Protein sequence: CASSLDRGYQPQHF.

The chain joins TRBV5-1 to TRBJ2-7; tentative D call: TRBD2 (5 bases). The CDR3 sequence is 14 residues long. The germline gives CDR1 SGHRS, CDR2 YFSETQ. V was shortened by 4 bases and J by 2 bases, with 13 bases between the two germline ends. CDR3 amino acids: CASSDPGGTYEQYF. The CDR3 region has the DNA TGCGCCAGCAGCGATCCCGGAGGTACCTACGAGCAGTACTTC.

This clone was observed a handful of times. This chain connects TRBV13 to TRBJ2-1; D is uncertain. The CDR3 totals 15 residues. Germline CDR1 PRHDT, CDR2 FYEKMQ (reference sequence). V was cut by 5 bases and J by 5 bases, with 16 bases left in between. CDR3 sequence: CASSQLGSDNNEQFF. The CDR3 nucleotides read TGTGCCAGCAGCCAGCTAGGCTCCGATAACAATGAGCAGTTCTTC.

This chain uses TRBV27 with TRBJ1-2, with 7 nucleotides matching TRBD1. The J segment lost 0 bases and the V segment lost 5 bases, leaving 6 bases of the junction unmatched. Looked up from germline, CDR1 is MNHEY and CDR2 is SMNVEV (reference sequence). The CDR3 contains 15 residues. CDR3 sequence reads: CASSVGDSPNYGYTF. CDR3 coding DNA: TGTGCCAGCAGTGTAGGGGACAGCCCTAACTATGGCTACACCTTC.

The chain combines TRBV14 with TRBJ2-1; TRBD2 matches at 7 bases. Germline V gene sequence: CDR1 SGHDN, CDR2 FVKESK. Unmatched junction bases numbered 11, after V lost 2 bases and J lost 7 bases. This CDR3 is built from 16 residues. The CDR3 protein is CASSQPGWGLLNEQFF. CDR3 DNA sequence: TGTGCCAGCAGCCAACCTGGGTGGGGACTACTAAATGAGCAGTTCTTC.

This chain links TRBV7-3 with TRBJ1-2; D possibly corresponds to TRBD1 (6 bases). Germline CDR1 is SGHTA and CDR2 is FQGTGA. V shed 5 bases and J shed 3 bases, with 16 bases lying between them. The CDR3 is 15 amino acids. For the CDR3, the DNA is TGTGCCAGCAGCCCCGGGGCAGGGGTTGACTATGGCTACACCTTC. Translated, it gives CASSPGAGVDYGYTF.

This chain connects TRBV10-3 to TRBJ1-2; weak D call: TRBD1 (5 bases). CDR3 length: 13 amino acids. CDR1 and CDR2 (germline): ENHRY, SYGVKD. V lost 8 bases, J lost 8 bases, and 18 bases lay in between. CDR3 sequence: CAILLTGGGGYTF. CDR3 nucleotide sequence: TGTGCCATCCTCCTCACCGGGGGAGGAGGCTACACCTTC.

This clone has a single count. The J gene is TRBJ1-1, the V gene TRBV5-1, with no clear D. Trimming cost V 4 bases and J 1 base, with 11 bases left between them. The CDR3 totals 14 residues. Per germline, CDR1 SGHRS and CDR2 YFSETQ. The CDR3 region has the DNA TGCGCCAGCAGCAAGGACTCAAGGAACACTGAAGCTTTCTTT. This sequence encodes CASSKDSRNTEAFF. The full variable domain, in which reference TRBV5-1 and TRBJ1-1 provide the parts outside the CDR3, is KAGVTQTPRYLIKTRGQQVTLSCSPISGHRSVSWYQQTPGQGLQFLFEYFSETQRNKGNFPGRFSGRQFSNSRSEMNVSTLELGDSALYLCASSKDSRNTEAFFGQGTRLTVV.

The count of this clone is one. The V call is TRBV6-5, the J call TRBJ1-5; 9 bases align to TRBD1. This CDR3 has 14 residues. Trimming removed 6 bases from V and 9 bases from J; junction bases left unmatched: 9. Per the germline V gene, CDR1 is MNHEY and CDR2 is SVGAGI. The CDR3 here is CASRTGHRGPPQHF. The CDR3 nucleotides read TGTGCCAGCAGGACCGGGCACAGGGGGCCGCCCCAGCATTTT.

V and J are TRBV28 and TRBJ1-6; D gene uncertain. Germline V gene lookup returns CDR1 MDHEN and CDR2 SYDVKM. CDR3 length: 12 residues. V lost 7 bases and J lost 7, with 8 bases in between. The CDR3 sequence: CASTRFNSPLHF. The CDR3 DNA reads TGTGCCAGCACACGGTTCAATTCACCCCTCCACTTT. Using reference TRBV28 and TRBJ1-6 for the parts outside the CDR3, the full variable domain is DVKVTQSSRYLVKRTGEKVFLECVQDMDHENMFWYRQDPGLGLRLIYFSYDVKMKEKGDIPEGYSVSREKKERFSLILESASTNQTSMYLCASTRFNSPLHFGNGTRLTVT.

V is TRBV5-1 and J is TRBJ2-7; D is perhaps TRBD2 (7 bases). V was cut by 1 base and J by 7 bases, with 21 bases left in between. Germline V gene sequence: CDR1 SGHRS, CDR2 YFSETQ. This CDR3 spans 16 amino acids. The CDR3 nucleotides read TGCGCCAGCAGCTTGTCGGCGGGGGCCCCCTCCGGGGAGCAGTACTTC. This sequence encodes CASSLSAGAPSGEQYF. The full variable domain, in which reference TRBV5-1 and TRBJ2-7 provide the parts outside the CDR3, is KAGVTQTPRYLIKTRGQQVTLSCSPISGHRSVSWYQQTPGQGLQFLFEYFSETQRNKGNFPGRFSGRQFSNSRSEMNVSTLELGDSALYLCASSLSAGAPSGEQYFGPGTRLTVT.

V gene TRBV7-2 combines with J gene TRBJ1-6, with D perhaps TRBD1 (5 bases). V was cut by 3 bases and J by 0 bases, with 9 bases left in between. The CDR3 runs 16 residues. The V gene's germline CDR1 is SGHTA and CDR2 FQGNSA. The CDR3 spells CASSFTGNSYNSPLHF. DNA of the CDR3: TGTGCCAGCAGCTTCACAGGCAACTCCTATAATTCACCCCTCCACTTT.

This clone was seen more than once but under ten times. Here the CDR3 DNA reads TGCGCCAGCAGCTTGGGAGTGGCTCTTGGCGGGAGCTCTGGAAACACCATATATTTT. Its translation: CASSLGVALGGSSGNTIYF. This sequence joins TRBV5-1 and TRBJ1-3; D unresolved. This CDR3 has 19 residues. V gave up 0 bases and J gave up 0 bases, with 19 bases separating them. In germline, CDR1 is SGHRS, CDR2 YFSETQ. The full variable domain, completed using reference TRBV5-1 and TRBJ1-3, is KAGVTQTPRYLIKTRGQQVTLSCSPISGHRSVSWYQQTPGQGLQFLFEYFSETQRNKGNFPGRFSGRQFSNSRSEMNVSTLELGDSALYLCASSLGVALGGSSGNTIYFGEGSWLTVV.

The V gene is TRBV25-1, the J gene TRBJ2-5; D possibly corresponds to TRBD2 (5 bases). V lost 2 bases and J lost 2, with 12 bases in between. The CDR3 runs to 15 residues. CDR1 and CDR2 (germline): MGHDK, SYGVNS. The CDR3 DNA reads TGTGCCAGCAGTGAAACCGGAAGAGGGCAAGAGACCCAGTACTTC. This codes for CASSETGRGQETQYF. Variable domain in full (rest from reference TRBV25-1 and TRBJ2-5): EADIYQTPRYLVIGTGKKITLECSQTMGHDKMYWYQQDPGMELHLIHYSYGVNSTEKGDLSSESTVSRIRTEHFPLTLESARPSHTSQYLCASSETGRGQETQYFGPGTRLLVL.

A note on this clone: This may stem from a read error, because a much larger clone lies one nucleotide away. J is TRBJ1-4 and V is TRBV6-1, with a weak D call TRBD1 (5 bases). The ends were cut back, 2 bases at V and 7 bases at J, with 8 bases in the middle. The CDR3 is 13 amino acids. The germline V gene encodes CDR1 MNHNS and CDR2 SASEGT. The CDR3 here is CASSEFGGEKLFF. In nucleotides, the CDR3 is TGTGCCAGCAGTGAATTCGGGGGTGAAAAACTGTTTTTT.

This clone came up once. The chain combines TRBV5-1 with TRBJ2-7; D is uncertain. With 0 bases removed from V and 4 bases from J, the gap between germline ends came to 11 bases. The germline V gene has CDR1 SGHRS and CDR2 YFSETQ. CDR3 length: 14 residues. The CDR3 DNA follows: TGCGCCAGCAGCTTGGACAGTCGAAGGTACGAGCAGTACTTC. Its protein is CASSLDSRRYEQYF.

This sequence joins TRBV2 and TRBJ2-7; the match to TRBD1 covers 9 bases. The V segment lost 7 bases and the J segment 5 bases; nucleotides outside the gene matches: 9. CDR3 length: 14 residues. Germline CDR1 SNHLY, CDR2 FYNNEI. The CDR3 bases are TGTGCCAGCACCAATGCGGGACAGGGTAACGAGCAGTACTTC. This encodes CASTNAGQGNEQYF.

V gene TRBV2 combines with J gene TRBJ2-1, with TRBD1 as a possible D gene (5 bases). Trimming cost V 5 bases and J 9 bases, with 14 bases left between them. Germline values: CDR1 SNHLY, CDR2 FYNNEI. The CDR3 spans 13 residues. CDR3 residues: CASSPAPQGEQFF. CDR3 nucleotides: TGTGCCAGCAGTCCAGCCCCGCAGGGTGAGCAGTTCTTC. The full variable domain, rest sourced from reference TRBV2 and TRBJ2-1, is EPEVTQTPSHQVTQMGQEVILRCVPISNHLYFYWYRQILGQKVEFLVSFYNNEISEKSEIFDDQFSVERPDGSNFTLKIRSTKLEDSAMYFCASSPAPQGEQFFGPGTRLTVL.

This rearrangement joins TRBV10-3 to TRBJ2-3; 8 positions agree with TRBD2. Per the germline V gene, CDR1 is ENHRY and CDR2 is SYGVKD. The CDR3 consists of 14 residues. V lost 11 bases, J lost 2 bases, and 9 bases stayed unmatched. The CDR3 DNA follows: TGTGCCGCCGGGGGGGCGGGGAACACAGATACGCAGTATTTT. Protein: CAAGGAGNTDTQYF.

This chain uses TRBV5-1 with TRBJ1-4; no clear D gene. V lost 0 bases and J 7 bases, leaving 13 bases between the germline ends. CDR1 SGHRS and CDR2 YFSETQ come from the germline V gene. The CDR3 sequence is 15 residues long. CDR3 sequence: CASSLVAGSSEKLFF. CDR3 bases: TGCGCCAGCAGCTTGGTCGCCGGTAGTAGTGAAAAACTGTTTTTT. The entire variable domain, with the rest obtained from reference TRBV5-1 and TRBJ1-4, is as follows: KAGVTQTPRYLIKTRGQQVTLSCSPISGHRSVSWYQQTPGQGLQFLFEYFSETQRNKGNFPGRFSGRQFSNSRSEMNVSTLELGDSALYLCASSLVAGSSEKLFFGSGTQLSVL.

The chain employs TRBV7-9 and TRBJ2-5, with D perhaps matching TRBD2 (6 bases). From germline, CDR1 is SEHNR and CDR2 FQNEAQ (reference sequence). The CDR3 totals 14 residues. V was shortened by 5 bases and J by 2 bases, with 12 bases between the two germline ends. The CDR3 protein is CASSHSGGQETQYF. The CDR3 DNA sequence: TGTGCCAGCAGCCATAGTGGGGGGCAAGAGACCCAGTACTTC.

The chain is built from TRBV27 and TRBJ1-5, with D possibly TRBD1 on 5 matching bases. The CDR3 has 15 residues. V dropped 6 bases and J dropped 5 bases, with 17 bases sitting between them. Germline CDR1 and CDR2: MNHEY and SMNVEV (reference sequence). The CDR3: CASSRAGGGDQPQHF. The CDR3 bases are TGTGCCAGCAGCCGGGCGGGGGGGGGAGATCAGCCCCAGCATTTT.